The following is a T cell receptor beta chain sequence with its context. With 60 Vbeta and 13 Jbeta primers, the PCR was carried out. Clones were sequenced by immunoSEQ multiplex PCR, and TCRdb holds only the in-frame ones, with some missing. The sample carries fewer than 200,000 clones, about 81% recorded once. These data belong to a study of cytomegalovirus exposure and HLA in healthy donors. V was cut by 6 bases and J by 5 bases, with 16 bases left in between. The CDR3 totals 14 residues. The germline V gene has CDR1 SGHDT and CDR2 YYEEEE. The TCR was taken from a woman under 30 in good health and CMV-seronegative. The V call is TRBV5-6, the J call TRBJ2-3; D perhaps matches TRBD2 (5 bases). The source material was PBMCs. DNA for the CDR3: TGTGCCAGCACTCCCTCAGCGGAGGAAGATACGCAGTATTTT. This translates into CASTPSAEEDTQYF. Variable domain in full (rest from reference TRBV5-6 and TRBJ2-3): DAGVTQSPTHLIKTRGQQVTLRCSPKSGHDTVSWYQQALGQGPQFIFQYYEEEERQRGNFPDRFSGHQFPNYSSELNVNALLLGDSALYLCASTPSAEEDTQYFGPGTRLTVL.